This TCR beta chain was found in a study of shared clonotypes between healthy human individuals. Whole-study results and caveats: Generally, naive subsets (rather than memory subsets) showed larger estimated richness.

The table came from immunoSEQ multiplex PCR; TCRdb's copy has only in-frame clones and leaves some out. The sample consists of fewer than 1.4 million clones, 78% of them appearing once. V dropped 2 bases and J dropped 5 bases, with 6 bases sitting between them. The CDR3 is 12 residues long. Germline CDR1 SGHDT, CDR2 YYEEEE. In the case of this clone: Antigen specificity is unknown.

The source material was memory CD4+ T cells from PBMCs. Subset described: CD45RA-negative fraction. This rearrangement joins TRBV5-6 to TRBJ2-3; D gene ambiguous. The TCR sequence derives from a man between 18 and 29 years old in good health. Some clones in this sample may be carry-over from other donors' samples. The CDR3 DNA is TGTGCCAGCAGCTTCATAGGAGATACGCAGTATTTT. This encodes CASSFIGDTQYF.